This T cell receptor (beta chain) was recorded in a study of T cells in localized non-small cell lung cancer. Using immunoSEQ multiplex PCR, the repertoire was profiled, and TCRdb retains in-frame clones only, with some absent. The sample contains 60,000 to 85,000 clones, less than 90% of which appear only once. Trimming removed 4 bases from V and 9 bases from J, with 10 bases in between. In germline, CDR1 is MNHNY, CDR2 SVGAGI (reference sequence). CDR3 length: 11 residues. The TCR sequence derives from a male donor aged 60 or over with stage III squamous cell lung carcinoma. The genes are TRBV6-6 and TRBJ2-7; the D gene could be TRBD1 or TRBD2 (5 bases each). This sample comprised peripheral blood, obtained before any cancer treatment. For the CDR3, the DNA is TGTGCCAGCAGTTTCGAGAGGGGGCAGTACTTC. Amino acid sequence: CASSFERGQYF.